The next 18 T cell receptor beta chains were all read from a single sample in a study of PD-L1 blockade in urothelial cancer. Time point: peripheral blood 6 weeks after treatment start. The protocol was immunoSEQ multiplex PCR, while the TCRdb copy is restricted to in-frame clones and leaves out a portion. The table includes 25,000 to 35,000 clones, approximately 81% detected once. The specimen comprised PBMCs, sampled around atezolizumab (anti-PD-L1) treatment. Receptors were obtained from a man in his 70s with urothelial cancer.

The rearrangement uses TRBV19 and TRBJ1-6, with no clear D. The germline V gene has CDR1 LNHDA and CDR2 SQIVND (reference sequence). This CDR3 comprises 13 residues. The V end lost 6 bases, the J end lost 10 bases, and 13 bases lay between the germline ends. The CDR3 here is CASRWRVDSPLHF. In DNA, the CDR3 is TGTGCCAGTAGATGGAGGGTGGACTCACCCCTCCACTTT.

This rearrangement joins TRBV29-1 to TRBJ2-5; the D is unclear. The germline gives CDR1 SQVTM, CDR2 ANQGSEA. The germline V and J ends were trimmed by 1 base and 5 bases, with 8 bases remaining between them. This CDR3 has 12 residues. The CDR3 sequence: CSVEGSGETQYF. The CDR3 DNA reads TGCAGCGTTGAAGGGTCCGGGGAGACCCAGTACTTC.

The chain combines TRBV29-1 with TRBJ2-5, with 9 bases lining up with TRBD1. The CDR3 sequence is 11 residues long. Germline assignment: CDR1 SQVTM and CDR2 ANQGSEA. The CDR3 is CTTGGGETQYF. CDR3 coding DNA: TGCACAACAGGGGGCGGGGAGACCCAGTACTTC.

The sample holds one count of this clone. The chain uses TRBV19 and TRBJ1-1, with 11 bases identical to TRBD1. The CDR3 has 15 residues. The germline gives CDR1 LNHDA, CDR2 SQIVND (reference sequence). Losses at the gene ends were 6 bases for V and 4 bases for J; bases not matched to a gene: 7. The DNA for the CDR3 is TGTGCCAGTAGCTCAAGGACAGGGGGCTCCACTGAAGCTTTCTTT. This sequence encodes CASSSRTGGSTEAFF. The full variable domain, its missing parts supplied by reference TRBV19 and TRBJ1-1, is DGGITQSPKYLFRKEGQNVTLSCEQNLNHDAMYWYRQDPGQGLRLIYYSQIVNDFQKGDIAEGYSVSREKKESFPLTVTSAQKNPTAFYLCASSSRTGGSTEAFFGQGTRLTVV.

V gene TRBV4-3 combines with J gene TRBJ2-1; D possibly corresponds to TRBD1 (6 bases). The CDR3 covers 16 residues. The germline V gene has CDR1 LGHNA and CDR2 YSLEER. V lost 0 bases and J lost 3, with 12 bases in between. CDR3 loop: CASSQEAQGGYNEQFF. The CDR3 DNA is TGCGCCAGCAGCCAAGAGGCCCAAGGGGGCTACAATGAGCAGTTCTTC.

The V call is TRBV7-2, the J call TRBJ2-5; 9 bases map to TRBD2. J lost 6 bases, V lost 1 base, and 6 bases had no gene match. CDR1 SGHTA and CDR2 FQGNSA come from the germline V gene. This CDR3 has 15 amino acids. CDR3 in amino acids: CASSLDPAGGKTQYF. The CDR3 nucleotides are TGTGCCAGCAGCTTAGATCCAGCGGGGGGAAAGACCCAGTACTTC.

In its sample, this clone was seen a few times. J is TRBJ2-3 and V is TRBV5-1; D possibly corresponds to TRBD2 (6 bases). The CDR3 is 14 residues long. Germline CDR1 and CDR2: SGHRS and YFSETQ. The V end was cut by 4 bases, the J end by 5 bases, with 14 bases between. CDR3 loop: CASSPGREQDTQYF. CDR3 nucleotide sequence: TGCGCCAGCAGCCCTGGTCGGGAGCAAGATACGCAGTATTTT.

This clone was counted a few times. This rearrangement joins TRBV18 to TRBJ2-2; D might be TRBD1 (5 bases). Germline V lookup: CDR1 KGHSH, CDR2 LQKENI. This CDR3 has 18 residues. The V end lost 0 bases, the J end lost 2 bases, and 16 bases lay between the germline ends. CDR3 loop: CASSPPYPGRANTGELFF. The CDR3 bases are TGTGCCAGCTCACCACCGTACCCCGGCAGGGCTAACACCGGGGAGCTGTTTTTT.

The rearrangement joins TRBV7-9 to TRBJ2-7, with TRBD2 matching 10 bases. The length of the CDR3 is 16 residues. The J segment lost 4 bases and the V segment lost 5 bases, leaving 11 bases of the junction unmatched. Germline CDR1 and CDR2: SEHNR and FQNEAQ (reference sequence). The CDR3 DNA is TGTGCCAGCAGCAGAGCCGGGACTAGCGCCTTATACGAGCAGTACTTC. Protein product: CASSRAGTSALYEQYF.

The CDR3 DNA reads TGTGCCAGCAGCTTTCAGGGGAATGGCTACACCTTC. Its translation: CASSFQGNGYTF. This chain connects TRBV5-6 to TRBJ1-2, with D possibly matching TRBD1 (6 bases). The CDR3 consists of 12 residues. CDR1 and CDR2 (germline): SGHDT, YYEEEE. With 2 bases removed from V and 6 bases from J, the gap between germline ends came to 8 bases.

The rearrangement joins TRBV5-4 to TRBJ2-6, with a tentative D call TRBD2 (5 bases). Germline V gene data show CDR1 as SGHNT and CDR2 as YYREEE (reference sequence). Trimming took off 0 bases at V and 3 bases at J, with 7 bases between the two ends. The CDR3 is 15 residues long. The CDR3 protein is CASSLVEGGANVLTF. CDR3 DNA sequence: TGTGCCAGCAGCTTGGTCGAGGGTGGGGCCAACGTCCTGACTTTC. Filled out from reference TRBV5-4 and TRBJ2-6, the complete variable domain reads ETGVTQSPTHLIKTRGQQVTLRCSSQSGHNTVSWYQQALGQGPQFIFQYYREEENGRGNFPPRFSGLQFPNYSSELNVNALELDDSALYLCASSLVEGGANVLTFGAGSRLTVL.

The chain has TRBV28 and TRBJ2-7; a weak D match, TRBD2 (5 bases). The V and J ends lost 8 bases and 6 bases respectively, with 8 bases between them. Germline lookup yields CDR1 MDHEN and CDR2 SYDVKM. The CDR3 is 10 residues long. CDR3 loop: CASRGLEQYF. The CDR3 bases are TGTGCCAGCCGGGGTCTCGAGCAGTACTTC.

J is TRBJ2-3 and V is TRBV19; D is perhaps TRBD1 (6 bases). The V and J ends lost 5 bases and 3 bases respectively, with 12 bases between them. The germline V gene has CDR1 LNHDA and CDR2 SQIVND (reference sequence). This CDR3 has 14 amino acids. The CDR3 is CASSQLDSTDTQYF. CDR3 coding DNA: TGTGCCAGTAGTCAACTGGACAGTACAGATACGCAGTATTTT.

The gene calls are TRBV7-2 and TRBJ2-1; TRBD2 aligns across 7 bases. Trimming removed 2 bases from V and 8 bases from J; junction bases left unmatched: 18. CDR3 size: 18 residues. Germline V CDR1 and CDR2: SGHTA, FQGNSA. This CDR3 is CASSLNGPGLLRAHEQFF. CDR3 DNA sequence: TGTGCCAGCAGCTTAAATGGCCCGGGACTACTCAGAGCCCATGAGCAGTTCTTC. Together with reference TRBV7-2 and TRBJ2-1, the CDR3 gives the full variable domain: GAGVSQSPSNKVTEKGKDVELRCDPISGHTALYWYRQSLGQGLEFLIYFQGNSAPDKSGLPSDRFSAERTGGSVSTLTIQRTQQEDSAVYLCASSLNGPGLLRAHEQFFGPGTRLTVL.

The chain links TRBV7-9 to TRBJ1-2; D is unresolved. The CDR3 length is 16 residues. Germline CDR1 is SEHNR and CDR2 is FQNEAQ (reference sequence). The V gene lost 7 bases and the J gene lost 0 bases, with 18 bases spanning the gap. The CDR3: CASNSPLVATNYGYTF. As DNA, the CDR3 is TGTGCCAGCAACTCGCCGCTGGTCGCGACTAACTATGGCTACACCTTC.

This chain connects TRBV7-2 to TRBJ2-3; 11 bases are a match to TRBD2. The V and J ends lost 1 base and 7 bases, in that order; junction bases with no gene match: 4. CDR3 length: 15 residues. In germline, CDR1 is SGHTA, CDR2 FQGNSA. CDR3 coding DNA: TGTGCCAGCAGCTTAGTCACTAGCGGGAGAAATACGCAGTATTTT. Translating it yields CASSLVTSGRNTQYF.

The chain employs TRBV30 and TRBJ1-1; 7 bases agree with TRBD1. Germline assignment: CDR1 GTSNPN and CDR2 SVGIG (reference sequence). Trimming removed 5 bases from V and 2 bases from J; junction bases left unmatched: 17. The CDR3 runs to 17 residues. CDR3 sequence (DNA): TGTGCCTGGTTTCCCCCGGGACAGAATGCCGGTAACACTGAAGCTTTCTTT. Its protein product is CAWFPPGQNAGNTEAFF.

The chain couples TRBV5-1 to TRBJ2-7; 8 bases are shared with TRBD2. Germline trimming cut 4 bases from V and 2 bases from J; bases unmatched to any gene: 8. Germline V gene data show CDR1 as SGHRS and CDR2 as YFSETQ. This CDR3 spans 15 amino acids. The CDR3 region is CASSAGLGVTYEQYF. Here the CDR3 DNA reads TGCGCCAGCAGCGCGGGACTAGGGGTCACCTACGAGCAGTACTTC.